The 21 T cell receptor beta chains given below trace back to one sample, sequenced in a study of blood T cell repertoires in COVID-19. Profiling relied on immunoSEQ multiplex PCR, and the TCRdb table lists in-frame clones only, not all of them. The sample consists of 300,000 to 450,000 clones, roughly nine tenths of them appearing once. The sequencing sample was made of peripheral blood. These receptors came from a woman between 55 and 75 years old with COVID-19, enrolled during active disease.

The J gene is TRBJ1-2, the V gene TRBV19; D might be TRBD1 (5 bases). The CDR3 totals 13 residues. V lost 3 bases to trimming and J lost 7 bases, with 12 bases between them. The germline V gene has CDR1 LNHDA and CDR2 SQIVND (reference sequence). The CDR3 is CASSITGSRGYTF. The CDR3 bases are TGTGCCAGTAGTATTACAGGCTCGCGTGGCTACACCTTC. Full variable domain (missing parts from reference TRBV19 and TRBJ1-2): DGGITQSPKYLFRKEGQNVTLSCEQNLNHDAMYWYRQDPGQGLRLIYYSQIVNDFQKGDIAEGYSVSREKKESFPLTVTSAQKNPTAFYLCASSITGSRGYTFGSGTRLTVV.

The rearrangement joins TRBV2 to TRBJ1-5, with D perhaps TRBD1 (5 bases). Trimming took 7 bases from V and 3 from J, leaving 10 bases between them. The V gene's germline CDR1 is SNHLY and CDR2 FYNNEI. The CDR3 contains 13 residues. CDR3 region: CASKGGVNQPQHF. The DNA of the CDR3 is TGTGCCAGCAAAGGAGGGGTCAATCAGCCCCAGCATTTT.

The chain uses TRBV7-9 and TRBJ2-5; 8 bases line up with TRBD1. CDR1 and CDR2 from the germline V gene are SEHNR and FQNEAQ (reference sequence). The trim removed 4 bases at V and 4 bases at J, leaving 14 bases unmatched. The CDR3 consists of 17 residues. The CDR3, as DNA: TGTGCCAGCAGCTCTCCTCAGGGGGCGCGAGGTTTAGAGACCCAGTACTTC. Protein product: CASSSPQGARGLETQYF.

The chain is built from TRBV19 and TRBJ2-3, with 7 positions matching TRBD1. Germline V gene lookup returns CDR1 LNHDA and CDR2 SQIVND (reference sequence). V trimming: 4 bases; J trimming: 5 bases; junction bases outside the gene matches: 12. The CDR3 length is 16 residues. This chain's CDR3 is CASSKGVRGQIDTQYF. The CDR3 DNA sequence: TGTGCCAGTAGTAAGGGGGTTAGGGGACAGATAGATACGCAGTATTTT.

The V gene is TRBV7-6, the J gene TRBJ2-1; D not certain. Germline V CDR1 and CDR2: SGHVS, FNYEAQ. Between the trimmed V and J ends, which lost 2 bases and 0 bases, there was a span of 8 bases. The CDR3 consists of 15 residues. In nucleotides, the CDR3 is TGTGCCAGCAGCTTAAATCCTAGCTCCTACAATGAGCAGTTCTTC. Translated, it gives CASSLNPSSYNEQFF.

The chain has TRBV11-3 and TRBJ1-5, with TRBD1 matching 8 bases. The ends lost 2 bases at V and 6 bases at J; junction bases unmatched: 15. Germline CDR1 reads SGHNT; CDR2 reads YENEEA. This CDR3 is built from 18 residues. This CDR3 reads CASSLWLFVTGVGQPQHF. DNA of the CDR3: TGTGCCAGCAGCTTATGGTTGTTCGTGACAGGGGTGGGTCAGCCCCAGCATTTT.

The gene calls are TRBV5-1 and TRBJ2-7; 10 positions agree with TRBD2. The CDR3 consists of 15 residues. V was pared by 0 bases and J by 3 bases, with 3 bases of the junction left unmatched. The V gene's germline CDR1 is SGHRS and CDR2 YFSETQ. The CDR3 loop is CASSLELAGNYEQYF. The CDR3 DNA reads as TGCGCCAGCAGCTTGGAACTAGCGGGGAACTACGAGCAGTACTTC.

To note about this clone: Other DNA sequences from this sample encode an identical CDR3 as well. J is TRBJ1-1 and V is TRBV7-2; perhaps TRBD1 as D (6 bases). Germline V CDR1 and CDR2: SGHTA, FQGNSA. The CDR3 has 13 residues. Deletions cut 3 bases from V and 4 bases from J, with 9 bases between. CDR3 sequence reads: CASSFRGGTEAFF. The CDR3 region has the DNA TGTGCCAGCAGCTTTAGGGGGGGCACTGAAGCTTTCTTT.

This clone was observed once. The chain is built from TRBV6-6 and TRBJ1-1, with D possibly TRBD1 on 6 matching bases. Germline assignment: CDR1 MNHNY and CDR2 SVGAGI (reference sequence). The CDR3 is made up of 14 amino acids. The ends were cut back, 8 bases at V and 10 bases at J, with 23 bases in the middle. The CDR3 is CASGSGGPKPRAFF. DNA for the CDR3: TGTGCCAGCGGGAGCGGGGGCCCGAAACCCAGAGCTTTCTTT.

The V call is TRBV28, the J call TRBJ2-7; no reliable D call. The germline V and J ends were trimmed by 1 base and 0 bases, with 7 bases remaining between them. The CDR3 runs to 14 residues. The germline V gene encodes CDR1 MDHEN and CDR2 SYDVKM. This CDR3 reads CASSLLGPSYEQYF. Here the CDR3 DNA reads TGTGCCAGCAGTTTATTGGGCCCCTCCTACGAGCAGTACTTC. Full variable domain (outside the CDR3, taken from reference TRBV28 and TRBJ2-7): DVKVTQSSRYLVKRTGEKVFLECVQDMDHENMFWYRQDPGLGLRLIYFSYDVKMKEKGDIPEGYSVSREKKERFSLILESASTNQTSMYLCASSLLGPSYEQYFGPGTRLTVT.

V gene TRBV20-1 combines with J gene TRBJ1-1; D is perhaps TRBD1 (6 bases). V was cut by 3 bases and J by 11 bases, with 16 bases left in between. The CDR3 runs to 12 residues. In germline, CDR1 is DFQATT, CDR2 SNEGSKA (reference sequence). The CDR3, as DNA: TGCAGTGCTAGTCCTGGACAGTTTGGCGCTTTCTTT. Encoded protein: CSASPGQFGAFF.

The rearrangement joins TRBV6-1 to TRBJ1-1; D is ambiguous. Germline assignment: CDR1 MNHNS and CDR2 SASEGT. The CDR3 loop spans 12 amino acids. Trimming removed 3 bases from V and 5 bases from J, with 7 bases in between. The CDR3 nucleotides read TGTGCCAGCAGTGACCCCGGTACTGAAGCTTTCTTT. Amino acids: CASSDPGTEAFF.

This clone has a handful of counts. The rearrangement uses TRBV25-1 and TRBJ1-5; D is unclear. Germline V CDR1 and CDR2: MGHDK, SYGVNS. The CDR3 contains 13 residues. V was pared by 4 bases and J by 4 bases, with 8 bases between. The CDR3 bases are TGTGCCAGCAGTGGCCCACTTAATCAGCCCCAGCATTTT. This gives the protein CASSGPLNQPQHF. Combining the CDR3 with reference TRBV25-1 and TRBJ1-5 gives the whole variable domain EADIYQTPRYLVIGTGKKITLECSQTMGHDKMYWYQQDPGMELHLIHYSYGVNSTEKGDLSSESTVSRIRTEHFPLTLESARPSHTSQYLCASSGPLNQPQHFGDGTRLSIL.

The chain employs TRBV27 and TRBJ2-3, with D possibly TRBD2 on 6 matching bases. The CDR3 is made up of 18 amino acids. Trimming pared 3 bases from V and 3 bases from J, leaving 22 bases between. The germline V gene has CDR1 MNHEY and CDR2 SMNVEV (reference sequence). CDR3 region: CASSLGFFGGTRTDTQYF. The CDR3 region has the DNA TGTGCCAGCAGTTTGGGGTTTTTCGGCGGGACGAGGACAGATACGCAGTATTTT.

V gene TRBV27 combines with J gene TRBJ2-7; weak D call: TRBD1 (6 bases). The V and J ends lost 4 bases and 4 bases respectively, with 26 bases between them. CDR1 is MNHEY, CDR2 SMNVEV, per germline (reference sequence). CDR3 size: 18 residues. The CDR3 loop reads CASSSANPGVVGSYEQYF. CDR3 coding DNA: TGTGCCAGCAGTTCCGCCAATCCAGGGGTAGTTGGATCTTACGAGCAGTACTTC.

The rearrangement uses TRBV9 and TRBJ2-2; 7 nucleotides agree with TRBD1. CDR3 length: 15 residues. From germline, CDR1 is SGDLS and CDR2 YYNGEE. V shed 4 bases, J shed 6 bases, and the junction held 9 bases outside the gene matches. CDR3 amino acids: CASSWGRGSPGELFF. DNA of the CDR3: TGTGCCAGCAGCTGGGGCAGGGGGTCCCCCGGGGAGCTGTTTTTT.

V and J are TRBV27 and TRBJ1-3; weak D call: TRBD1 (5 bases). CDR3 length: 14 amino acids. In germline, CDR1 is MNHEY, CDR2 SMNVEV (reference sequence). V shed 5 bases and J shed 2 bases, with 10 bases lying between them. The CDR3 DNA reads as TGTGCCAGCAGTCCAGGGTTCGCTGGAAACACCATATATTTT. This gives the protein CASSPGFAGNTIYF.

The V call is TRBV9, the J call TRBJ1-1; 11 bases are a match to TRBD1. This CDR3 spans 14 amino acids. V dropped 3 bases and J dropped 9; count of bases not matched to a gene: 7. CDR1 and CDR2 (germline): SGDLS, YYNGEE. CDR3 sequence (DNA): TGTGCCAGCAGCGAGGGAGGACAGGGGGCGCAAGCTTTCTTT. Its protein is CASSEGGQGAQAFF.

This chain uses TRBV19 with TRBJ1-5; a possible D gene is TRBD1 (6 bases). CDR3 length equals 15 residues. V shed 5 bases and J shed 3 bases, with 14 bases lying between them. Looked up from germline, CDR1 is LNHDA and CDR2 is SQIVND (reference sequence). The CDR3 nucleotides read TGTGCCAGTAGTCCCACGGGACAAAACAATCAGCCCCAGCATTTT. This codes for CASSPTGQNNQPQHF.

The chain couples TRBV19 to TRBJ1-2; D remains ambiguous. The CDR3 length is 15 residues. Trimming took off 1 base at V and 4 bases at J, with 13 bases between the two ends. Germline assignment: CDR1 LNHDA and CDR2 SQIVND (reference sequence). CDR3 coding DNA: TGTGCCAGTAGTATAGCTGCAGCTGGAGTCTATGGCTACACCTTC. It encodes CASSIAAAGVYGYTF.

CDR3 nucleotides: TGTGCCATCGTCGGCAGGCAGGGCTCACCCCTCCACTTT. Protein: CAIVGRQGSPLHF. J is TRBJ1-6 and V is TRBV10-3, with a possible D match to TRBD1 (5 bases). CDR1 ENHRY and CDR2 SYGVKD come from the germline V gene. With 8 bases removed from V and 10 bases from J, the gap between germline ends came to 15 bases. This CDR3 comprises 13 residues.